This T cell receptor (beta chain) was captured in a study of OX40 agonist ivuxolimab in advanced cancers. Findings and limits, study-wide: Several nonresponders also turned out to have low normalized T-cell clonal expansion.

Note on this clone: Its target is unknown. Its ends do not fully match the called genes, so a read error is possible.

This table comes from immunoSEQ multiplex PCR, and its TCRdb copy is limited to in-frame clones, with some not included. This sample has about 84,000 clones, with around 90% found just once. The CDR3 extends over 14 amino acids. Germline assignment: CDR1 SGHNT and CDR2 YYREEE (reference sequence). The source is an adult with an advanced solid tumor such as melanoma, head and neck, liver or kidney cancer. The specimen comprised CD4+ or CD8+ T cells sorted from blood, sampled in a trial of the OX40 agonist ivuxolimab. This chain uses TRBV5-4 with TRBJ2-3; 7 bases line up with TRBD1. CDR3: CASSFGTATKTSIF. CDR3 in DNA: TGTGCCAGCAGCTTCGGGACAGCCACTAAAACCTCCATTTTT.